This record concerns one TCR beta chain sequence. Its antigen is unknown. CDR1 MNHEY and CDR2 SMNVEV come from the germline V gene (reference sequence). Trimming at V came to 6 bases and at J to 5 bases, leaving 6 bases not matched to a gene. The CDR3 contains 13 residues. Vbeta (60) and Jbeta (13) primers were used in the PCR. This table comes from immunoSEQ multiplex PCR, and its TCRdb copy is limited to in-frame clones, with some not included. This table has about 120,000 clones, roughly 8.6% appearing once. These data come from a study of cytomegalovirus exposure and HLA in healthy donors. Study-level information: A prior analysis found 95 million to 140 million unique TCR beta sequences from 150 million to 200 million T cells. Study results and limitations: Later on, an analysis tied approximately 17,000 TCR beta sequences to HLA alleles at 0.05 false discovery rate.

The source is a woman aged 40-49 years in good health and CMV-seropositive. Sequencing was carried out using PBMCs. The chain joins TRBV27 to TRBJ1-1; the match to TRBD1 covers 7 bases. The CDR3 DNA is TGTGCCAGCAGCAAGACAGGGAGGACTGAAGCTTTCTTT. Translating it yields CASSKTGRTEAFF.